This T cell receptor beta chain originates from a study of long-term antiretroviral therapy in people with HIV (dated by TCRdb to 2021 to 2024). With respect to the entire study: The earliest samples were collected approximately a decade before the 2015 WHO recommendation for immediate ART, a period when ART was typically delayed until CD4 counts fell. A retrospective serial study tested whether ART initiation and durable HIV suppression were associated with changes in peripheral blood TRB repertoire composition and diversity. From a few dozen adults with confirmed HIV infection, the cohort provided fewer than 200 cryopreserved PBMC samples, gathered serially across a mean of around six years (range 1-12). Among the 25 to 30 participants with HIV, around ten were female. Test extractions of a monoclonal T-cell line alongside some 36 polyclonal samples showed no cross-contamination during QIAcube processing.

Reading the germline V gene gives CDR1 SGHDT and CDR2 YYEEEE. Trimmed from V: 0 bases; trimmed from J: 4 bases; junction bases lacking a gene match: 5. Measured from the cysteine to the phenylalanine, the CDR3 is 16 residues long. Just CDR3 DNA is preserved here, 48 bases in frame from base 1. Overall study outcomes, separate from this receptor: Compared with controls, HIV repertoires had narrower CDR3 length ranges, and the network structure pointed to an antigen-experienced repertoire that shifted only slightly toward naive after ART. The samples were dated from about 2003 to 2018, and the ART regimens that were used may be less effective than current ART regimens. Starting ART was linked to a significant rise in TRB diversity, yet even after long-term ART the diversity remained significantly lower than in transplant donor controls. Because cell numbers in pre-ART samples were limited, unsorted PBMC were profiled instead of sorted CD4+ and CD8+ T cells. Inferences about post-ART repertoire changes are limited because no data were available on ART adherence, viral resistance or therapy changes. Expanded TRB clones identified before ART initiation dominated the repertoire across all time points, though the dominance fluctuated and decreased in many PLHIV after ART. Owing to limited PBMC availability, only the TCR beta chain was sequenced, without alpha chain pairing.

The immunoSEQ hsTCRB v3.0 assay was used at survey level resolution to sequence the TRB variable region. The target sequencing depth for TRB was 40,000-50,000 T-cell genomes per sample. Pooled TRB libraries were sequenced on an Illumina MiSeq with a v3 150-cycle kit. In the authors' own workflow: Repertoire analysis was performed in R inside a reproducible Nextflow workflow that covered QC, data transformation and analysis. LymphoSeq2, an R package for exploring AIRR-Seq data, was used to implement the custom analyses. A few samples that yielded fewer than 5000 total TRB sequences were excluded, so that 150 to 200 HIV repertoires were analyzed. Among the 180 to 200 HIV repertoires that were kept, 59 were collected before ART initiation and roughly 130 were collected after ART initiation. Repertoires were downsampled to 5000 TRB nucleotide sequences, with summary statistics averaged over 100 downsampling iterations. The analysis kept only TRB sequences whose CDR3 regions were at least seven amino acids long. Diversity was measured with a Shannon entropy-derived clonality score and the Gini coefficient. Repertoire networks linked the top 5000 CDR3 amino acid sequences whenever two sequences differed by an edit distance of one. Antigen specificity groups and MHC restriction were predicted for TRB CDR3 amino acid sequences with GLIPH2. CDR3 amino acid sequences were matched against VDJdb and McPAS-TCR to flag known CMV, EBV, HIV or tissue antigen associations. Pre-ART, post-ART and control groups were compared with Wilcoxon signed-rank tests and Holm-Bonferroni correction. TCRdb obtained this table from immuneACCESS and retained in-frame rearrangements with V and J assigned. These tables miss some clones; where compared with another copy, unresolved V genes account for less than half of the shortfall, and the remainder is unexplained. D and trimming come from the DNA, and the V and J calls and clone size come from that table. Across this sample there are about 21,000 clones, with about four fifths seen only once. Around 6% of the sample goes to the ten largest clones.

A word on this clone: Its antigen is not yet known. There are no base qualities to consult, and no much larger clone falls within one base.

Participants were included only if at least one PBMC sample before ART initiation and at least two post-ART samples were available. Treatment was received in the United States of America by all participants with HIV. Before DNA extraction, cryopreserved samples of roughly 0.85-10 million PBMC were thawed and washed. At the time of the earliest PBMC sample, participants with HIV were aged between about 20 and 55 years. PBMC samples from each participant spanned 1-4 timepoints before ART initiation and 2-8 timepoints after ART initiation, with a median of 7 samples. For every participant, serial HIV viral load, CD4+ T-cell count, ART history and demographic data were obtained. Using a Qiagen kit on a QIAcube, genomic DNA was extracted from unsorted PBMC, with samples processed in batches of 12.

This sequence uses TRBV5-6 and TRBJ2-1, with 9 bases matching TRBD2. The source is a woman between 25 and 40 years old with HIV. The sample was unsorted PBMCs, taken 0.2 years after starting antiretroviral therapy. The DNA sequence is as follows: TGTGCCAGCAGCTTGGTAACTAGCGGGTTTTACAATGAGCAGTTCTTC. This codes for CASSLVTSGFYNEQFF.